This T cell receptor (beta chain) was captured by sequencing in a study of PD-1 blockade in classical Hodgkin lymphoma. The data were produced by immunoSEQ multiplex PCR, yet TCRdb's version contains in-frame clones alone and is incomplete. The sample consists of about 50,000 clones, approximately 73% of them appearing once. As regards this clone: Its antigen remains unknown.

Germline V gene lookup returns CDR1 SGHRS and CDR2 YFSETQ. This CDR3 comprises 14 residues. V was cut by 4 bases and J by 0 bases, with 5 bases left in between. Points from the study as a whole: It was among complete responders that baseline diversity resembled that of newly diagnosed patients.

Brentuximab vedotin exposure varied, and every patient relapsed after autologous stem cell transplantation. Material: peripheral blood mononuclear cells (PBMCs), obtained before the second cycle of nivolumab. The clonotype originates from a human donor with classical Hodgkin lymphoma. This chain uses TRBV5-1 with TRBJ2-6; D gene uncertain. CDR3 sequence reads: CASSVNSGANVLTF. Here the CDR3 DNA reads TGCGCCAGCAGCGTGAACTCTGGGGCCAACGTCCTGACTTTC.